This is a list of T cell receptor beta chains from one sample in a study of Ad26.COV2.S vaccination and SARS-CoV-2 variants. Generated by immunoSEQ multiplex PCR, the TCRdb table keeps only in-frame clones and is missing some. Among around 450,000 clones listed, approximately 90% were seen once. This specimen was peripheral blood, taken in a trial of Ad26.COV2.S vaccine versus placebo. The receptors shown here come from a person between 18 and 59 years old who received the Ad26.COV2.S COVID-19 vaccine or a placebo. Each CDR3 is given with its conserved first and last residue. D genes are given only for firm matches. The size entry is marked missing in some rows and otherwise reads once, few, many or a size class.

V: TRBV28; size: once; D: -; J: TRBJ1-5; DNA: TGTGCCAGCAGTTCATTCATCGGATTTGAGCCGGGAGGCAATCAGCCCCAGCATTTT; CDR3: CASSSFIGFEPGGNQPQHF
V: TRBV20-1; size: -; D: -; J: TRBJ1-5; DNA: TGCAGTCTTGGATTCCCCCAGCATTTT; CDR3: CSLGFPQHF
V: TRBV9; size: -; D: -; J: TRBJ1-1; DNA: TGTGCCAGCAGCGTCCAGGGAGGGGCTGAAGCTTTCTTT; CDR3: CASSVQGGAEAFF
V: TRBV9; size: -; D: -; J: TRBJ1-2; DNA: TGTGCCAGCAGCGTAGATGGCAGCTCTAACTATGGCTACACCTTC; CDR3: CASSVDGSSNYGYTF
V: TRBV30; size: -; D: -; J: TRBJ1-6; DNA: TGTGCCTGGACCGGCCGCGGCGCCAGGGATTCACCCCTCCACTTT; CDR3: CAWTGRGARDSPLHF
V: TRBV28; size: once; D: -; J: TRBJ1-2; DNA: TGTGCCAGCAGTCCCGGGGGCCGCTATGGCTACACCTTC; CDR3: CASSPGGRYGYTF
V: TRBV21-1; size: -; D: -; J: TRBJ1-5; DNA: TGTGCCAACTTTCGGAGGATAGGTCAGCCCCAGCATTTT; CDR3: CANFRRIGQPQHF
V: TRBV7-6; size: -; D: TRBD1; J: TRBJ2-2; DNA: TGTGCCAGCAGGCGGACAGGGGGCGCTTCCGGGGAGCTGTTTTTT; CDR3: CASRRTGGASGELFF
V: TRBV19; size: -; D: -; J: TRBJ2-4; DNA: TGTGCCAGTAGTACGGAACAGGGCGGCGGGTTTCGGTACTTC; CDR3: CASSTEQGGGFRYF
V: TRBV6-5; size: -; D: -; J: TRBJ1-2; DNA: TGTGCCAGCAGTTACTCGAGGCAGACGACCTACGGCTACACCTTC; CDR3: CASSYSRQTTYGYTF
V: TRBV30; size: once; D: -; J: TRBJ2-2; DNA: TGTGCCTGGAGTGTATGGGGTAACATCGCCGGGGAGCTGTTTTTT; CDR3: CAWSVWGNIAGELFF
V: TRBV11-2; size: -; D: -; J: TRBJ2-7; DNA: TGTGCCAGCAGCTTTGCAGAAGAGTACGAGCAGTACTTC; CDR3: CASSFAEEYEQYF
V: TRBV4-1; size: few; D: -; J: TRBJ2-3; DNA: TGCGCCAGCAGCCAAGTCGGCACAGATACGCAGTATTTT; CDR3: CASSQVGTDTQYF
V: TRBV7-3; size: -; D: -; J: TRBJ2-1; DNA: TGTGCCAGCAGCTTAAGTCGGGACGAACAGCAGTTCTTC; CDR3: CASSLSRDEQQFF
V: TRBV18; size: -; D: -; J: TRBJ2-7; DNA: TGTGCCAGCTCACCCAGCTCCTACGAGCAGTACTTC; CDR3: CASSPSSYEQYF
V: TRBV6-5; size: -; D: -; J: TRBJ1-3; DNA: TGTGCCAGCAGATACGCCCTCTCGACAGACACCATATATTTT; CDR3: CASRYALSTDTIYF
V: TRBV5-4; size: -; D: TRBD2; J: TRBJ2-5; DNA: TGTGCCAGCAGCTTGGGCGGGGGGGCGGAAGAGACCCAGTACTTC; CDR3: CASSLGGGAEETQYF